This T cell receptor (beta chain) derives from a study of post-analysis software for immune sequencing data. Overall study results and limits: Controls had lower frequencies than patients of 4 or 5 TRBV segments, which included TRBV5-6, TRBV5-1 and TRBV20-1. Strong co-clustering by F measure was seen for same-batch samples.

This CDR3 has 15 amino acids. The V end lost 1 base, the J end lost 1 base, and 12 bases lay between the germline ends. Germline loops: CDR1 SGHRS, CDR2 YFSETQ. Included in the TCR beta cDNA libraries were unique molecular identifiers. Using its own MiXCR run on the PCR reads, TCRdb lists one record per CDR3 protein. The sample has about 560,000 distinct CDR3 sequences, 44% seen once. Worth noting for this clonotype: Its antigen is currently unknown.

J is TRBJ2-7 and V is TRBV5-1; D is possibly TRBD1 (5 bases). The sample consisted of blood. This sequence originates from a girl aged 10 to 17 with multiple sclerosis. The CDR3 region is CASSLQGSESYEQYF. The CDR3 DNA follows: TGCGCCAGCAGCTTGCAGGGCTCAGAATCCTACGAGCAGTACTTC.